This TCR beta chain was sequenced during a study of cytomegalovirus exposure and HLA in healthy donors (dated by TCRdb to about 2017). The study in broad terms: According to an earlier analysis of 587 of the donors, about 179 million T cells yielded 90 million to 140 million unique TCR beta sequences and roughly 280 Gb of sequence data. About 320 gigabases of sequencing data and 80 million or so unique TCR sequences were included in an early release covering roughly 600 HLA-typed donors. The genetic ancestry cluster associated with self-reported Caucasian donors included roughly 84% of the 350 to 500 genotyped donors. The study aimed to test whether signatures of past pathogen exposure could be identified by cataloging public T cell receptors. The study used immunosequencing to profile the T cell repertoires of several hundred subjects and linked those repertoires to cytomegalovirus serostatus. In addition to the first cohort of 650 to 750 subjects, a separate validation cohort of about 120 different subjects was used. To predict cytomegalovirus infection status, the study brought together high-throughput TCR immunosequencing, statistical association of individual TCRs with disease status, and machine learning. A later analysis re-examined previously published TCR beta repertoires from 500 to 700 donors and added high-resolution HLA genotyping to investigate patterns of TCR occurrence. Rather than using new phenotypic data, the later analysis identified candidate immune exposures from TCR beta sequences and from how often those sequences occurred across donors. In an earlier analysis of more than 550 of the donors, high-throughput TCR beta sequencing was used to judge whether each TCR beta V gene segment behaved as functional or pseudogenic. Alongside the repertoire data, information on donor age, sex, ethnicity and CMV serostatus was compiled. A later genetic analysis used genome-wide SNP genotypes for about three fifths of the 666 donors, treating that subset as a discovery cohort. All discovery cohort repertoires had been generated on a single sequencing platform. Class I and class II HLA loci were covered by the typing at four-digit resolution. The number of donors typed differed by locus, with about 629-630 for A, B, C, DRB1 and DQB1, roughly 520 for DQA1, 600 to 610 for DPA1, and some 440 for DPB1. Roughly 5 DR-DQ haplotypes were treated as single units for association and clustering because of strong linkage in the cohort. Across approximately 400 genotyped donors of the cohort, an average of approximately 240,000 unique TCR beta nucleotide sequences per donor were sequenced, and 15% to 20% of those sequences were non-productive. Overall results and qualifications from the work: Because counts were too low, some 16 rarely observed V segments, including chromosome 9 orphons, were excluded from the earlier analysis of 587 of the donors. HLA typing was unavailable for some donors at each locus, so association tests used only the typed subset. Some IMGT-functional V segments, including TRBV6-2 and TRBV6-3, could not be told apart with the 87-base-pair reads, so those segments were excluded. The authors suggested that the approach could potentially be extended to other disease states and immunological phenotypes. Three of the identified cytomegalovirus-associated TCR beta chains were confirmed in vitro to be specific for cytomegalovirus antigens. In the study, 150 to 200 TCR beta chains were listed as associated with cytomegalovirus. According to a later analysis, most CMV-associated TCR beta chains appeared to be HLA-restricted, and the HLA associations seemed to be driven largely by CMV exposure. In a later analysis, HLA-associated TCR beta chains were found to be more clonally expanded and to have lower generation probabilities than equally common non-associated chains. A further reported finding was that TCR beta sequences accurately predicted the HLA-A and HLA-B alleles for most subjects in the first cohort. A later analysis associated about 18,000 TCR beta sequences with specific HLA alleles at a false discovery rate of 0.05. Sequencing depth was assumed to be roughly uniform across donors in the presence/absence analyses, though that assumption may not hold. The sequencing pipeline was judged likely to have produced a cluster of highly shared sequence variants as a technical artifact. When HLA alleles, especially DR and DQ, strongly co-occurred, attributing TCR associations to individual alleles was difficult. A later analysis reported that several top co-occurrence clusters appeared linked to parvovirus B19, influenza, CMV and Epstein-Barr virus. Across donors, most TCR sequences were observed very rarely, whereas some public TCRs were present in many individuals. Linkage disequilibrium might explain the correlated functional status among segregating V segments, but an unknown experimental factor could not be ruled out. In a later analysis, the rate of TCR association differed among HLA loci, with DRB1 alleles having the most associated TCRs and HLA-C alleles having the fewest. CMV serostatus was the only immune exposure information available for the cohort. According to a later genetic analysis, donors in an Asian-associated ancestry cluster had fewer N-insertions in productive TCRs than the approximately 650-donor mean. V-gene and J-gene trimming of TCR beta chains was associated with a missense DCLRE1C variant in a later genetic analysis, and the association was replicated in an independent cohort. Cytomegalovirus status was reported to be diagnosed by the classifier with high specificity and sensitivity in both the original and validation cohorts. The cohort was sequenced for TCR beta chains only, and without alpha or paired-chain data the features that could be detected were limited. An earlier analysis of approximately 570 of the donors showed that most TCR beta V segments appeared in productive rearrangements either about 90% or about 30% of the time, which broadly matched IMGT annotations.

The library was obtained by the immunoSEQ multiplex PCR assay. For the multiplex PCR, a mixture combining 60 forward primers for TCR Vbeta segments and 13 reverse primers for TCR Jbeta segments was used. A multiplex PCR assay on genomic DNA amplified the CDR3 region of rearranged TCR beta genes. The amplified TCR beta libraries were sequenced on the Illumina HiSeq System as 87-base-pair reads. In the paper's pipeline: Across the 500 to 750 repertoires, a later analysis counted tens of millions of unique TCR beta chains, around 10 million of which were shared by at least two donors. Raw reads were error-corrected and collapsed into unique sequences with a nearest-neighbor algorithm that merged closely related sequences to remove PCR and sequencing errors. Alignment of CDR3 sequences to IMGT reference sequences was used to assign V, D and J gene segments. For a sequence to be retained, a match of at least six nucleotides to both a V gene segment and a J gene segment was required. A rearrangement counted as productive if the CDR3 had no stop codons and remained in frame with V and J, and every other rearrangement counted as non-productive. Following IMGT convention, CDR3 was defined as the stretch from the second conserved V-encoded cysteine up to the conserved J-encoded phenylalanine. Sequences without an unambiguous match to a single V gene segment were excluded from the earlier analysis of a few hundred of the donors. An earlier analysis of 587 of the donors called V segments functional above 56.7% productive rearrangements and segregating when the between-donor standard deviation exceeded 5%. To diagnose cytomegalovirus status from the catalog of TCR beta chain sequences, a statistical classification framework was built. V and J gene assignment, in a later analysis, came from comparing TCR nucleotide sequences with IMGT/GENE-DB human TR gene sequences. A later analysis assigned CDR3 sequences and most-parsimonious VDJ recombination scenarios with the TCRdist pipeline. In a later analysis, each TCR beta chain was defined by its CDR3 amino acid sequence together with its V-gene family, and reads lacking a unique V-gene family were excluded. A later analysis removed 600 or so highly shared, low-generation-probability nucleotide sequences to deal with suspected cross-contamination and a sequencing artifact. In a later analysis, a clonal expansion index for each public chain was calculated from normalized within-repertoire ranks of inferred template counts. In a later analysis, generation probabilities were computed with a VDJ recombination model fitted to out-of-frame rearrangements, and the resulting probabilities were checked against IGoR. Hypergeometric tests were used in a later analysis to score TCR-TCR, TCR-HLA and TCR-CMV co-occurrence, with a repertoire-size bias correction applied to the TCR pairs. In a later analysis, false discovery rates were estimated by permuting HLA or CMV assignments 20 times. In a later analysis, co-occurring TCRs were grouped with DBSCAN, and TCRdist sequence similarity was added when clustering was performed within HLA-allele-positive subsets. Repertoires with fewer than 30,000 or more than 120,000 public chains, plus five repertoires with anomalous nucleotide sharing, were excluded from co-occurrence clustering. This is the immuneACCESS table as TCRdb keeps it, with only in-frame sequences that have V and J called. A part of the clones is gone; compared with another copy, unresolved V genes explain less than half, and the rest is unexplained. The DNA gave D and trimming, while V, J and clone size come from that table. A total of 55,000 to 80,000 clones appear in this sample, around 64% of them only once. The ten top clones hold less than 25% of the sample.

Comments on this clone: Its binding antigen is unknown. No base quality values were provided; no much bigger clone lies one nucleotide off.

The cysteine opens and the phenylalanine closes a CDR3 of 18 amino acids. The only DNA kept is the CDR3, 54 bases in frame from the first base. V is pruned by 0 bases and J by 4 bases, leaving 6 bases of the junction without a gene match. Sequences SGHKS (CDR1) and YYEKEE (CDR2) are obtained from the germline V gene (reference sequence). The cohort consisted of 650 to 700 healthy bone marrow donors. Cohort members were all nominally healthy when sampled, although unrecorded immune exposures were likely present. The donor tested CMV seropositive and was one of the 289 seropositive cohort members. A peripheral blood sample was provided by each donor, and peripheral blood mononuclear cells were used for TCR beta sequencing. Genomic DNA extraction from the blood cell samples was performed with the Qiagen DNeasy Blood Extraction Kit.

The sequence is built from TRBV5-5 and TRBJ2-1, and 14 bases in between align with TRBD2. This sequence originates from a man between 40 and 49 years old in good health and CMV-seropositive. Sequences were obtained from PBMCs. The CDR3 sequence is CASSLAGLAGGGYNEQFF. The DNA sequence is TGTGCCAGCAGCTTGGCCGGACTAGCGGGGGGCGGTTACAATGAGCAGTTCTTC.